The 7 T cell receptor beta chains given below trace back to one sample, sequenced in a study of beta chain features in type 1 diabetes listed by TCRdb under 2018. Library method: the immunoSEQ multiplex PCR assay. The entire isolated RNA was reverse transcribed using the High Capacity cDNA Reverse Transcription Kit, and thus expressed TCRB transcripts were sequenced. TCRdb obtained this table from immuneACCESS and retained in-frame rearrangements with V and J assigned. These tables miss some clones; where compared with another copy, unresolved V genes account for less than half of the shortfall, and the remainder is unexplained. In this sample the table shows approximately 160,000 clones, about 8.1% of which occur a single time. About 0.6% of the sample goes to the ten largest clones. The specimen was central memory CD4+ T cells from blood. Receptor source: a man younger than 30 in good health.

This clone came up a few times. The chain joins TRBV6-1 to TRBJ2-7; D is possibly TRBD1 (6 bases). The V gene lost 8 bases and the J gene lost 2 bases, with 13 bases spanning the gap. Germline V CDR1 and CDR2: MNHNS, SASEGT. The CDR3 is made up of 13 amino acids. The CDR3 protein is CASGRDNTYEQYF. The CDR3 DNA is TGTGCCAGCGGCCGGGACAACACCTACGAGCAGTACTTC.

The J gene is TRBJ1-2, the V gene TRBV7-8; perhaps TRBD1 as D (6 bases). CDR3 size: 12 residues. CDR1 is SGHVS and CDR2 is FQNEAQ in the germline V gene. Deletions cut 7 bases from V and 7 bases from J, with 13 bases between. CDR3 DNA: TGTGCCAGCACCCTGTCAGGGGTTGGCTACACCTTC. It translates to CASTLSGVGYTF. Full variable domain (rest looked up from reference TRBV7-8 and TRBJ1-2): GAGVSQSPRYKVAKRGQDVALRCDPISGHVSLFWYQQALGQGPEFLTYFQNEAQLDKSGLPSDRFFAERPEGSVSTLKIQRTQQEDSAVYLCASTLSGVGYTFGSGTRLTVV.

This chain links TRBV7-2 with TRBJ2-5; maybe TRBD1 (5 bases). The CDR3 length is 13 residues. Germline CDR1 and CDR2: SGHTA and FQGNSA. Trimming took off 5 bases at V and 1 base at J, with 8 bases between the two ends. The CDR3 spells CASSRGPQETQYF. The CDR3 DNA reads as TGTGCCAGCAGCAGGGGCCCCCAAGAGACCCAGTACTTC.

This clone was detected only a few times. V is TRBV7-8 and J is TRBJ2-5; 7 bases align to TRBD2. This CDR3 contains 16 residues. Germline lookup yields CDR1 SGHVS and CDR2 FQNEAQ. The V segment lost 1 base and the J segment 0 bases; nucleotides outside the gene matches: 5. CDR3 sequence reads: CASSLVPGRYQETQYF. The CDR3 bases are TGTGCCAGCAGCTTAGTCCCCGGGAGGTACCAAGAGACCCAGTACTTC.

The chain combines TRBV10-3 with TRBJ2-7, with TRBD1 identical over 8 bases. This CDR3 has 14 amino acids. Looked up from germline, CDR1 is ENHRY and CDR2 is SYGVKD. V lost 6 bases and J lost 2; bases outside the gene matches: 6. CDR3 DNA sequence: TGTGCCATCAGGAGGGGGACAGGTACCTACGAGCAGTACTTC. Encoded protein: CAIRRGTGTYEQYF.

There are many counts of this clone. The rearrangement joins TRBV6-5 to TRBJ2-1; a possible D gene is TRBD2 (6 bases). The CDR3 totals 13 residues. The germline gives CDR1 MNHEY, CDR2 SVGAGI. V shed 6 bases and J shed 7 bases, with 13 bases lying between them. CDR3 sequence: CASSRDFSNEQFF. DNA of the CDR3: TGTGCCAGCAGCCGGGACTTCTCGAATGAGCAGTTCTTC.

This clone was seen only a few times. V usage is TRBV19 and J usage is TRBJ2-3, with D possibly TRBD2 on 5 matching bases. Germline CDR1 is LNHDA and CDR2 is SQIVND (reference sequence). V lost 5 bases, J lost 6 bases, and 6 bases lay in between. The CDR3 is made up of 11 amino acids. CDR3 loop: CASSERDTQYF. CDR3 bases: TGTGCCAGTAGTGAGCGGGATACGCAGTATTTT.